This TCR beta chain derives from a study of cytomegalovirus exposure and HLA in healthy donors (dated by TCRdb to about 2017). General notes on the study: In an earlier analysis of about 560 of the donors, 250 to 300 Gb of sequence data and 95 million to 130 million unique TCR beta sequences from about 179 million T cells were reported. A later genetic analysis used genome-wide SNP genotypes for about 60% of the roughly 670 donors, treating that subset as a discovery cohort. Because of strong linkage in the cohort, 4 to 6 DR-DQ haplotypes were treated as single units for association and clustering. The study aimed to test whether signatures of past pathogen exposure could be identified by cataloging public T cell receptors. HLA typing covered class I and class II loci at four-digit resolution. To predict cytomegalovirus infection status, the study combined high-throughput TCR immunosequencing, statistical association of individual TCRs with disease status, and machine learning. An early release that covered about 600 HLA-typed donors contained about 300 gigabases of sequencing data and 80 million or so unique TCR sequences. Rather than using new phenotypic data, the later analysis identified candidate immune exposures from TCR beta sequences and from how often those sequences occurred across donors. Donor age, sex, ethnicity and CMV serostatus were compiled together with the repertoire data. The study profiled the T cell repertoires of fewer than 850 subjects by immunosequencing and related them to cytomegalovirus serostatus. Typing coverage differed by locus: A, B, C, DRB1 and DQB1 were typed in roughly 620-630 donors, DQA1 in 500 to 550, DPA1 in 606, and DPB1 in roughly 470. To study patterns of TCR occurrence, a later analysis re-analyzed previously published TCR beta repertoires from 666 donors and added high-resolution HLA genotyping. Among a few hundred genotyped donors of the cohort, an average of around 240,000 unique TCR beta nucleotide sequences were sequenced per donor, around a sixth of them non-productive. The genetic ancestry cluster associated with self-reported Caucasian donors included 65% to 90% of the 398 genotyped donors. To decide whether each TCR beta V gene segment behaved as functional or pseudogenic, an earlier analysis of 587 of the donors relied on high-throughput TCR beta sequencing. All discovery cohort repertoires had been generated using a single sequencing platform. In addition to the first cohort of about 650 subjects, a separate validation cohort of about 120 different subjects was used. Study-wide conclusions, independent of this receptor: A cluster of highly shared sequence variants was judged likely to be a technical artifact of the sequencing pipeline. At a false discovery rate of 0.05, a later analysis linked about 17,000 TCR beta sequences to specific HLA alleles. Roughly 15 rarely observed V segments, including chromosome 9 orphons, were excluded from the earlier analysis of some 590 of the donors because counts were too low. When HLA alleles, especially DR and DQ, strongly co-occurred, attributing TCR associations to individual alleles was difficult. Most CMV-associated TCR beta chains appeared to be HLA-restricted in a later analysis, and the HLA associations seemed to be driven largely by CMV exposure. V-gene and J-gene trimming of TCR beta chains was associated with a missense DCLRE1C variant in a later genetic analysis, and the association was replicated in an independent cohort. Presence/absence analyses assumed roughly uniform sequencing depth across donors, an assumption that may not hold. According to a later analysis, TCR association rates differed among HLA loci, with DRB1 alleles showing the most associated TCRs and HLA-C alleles showing the fewest. In an earlier analysis of more than 450 of the donors, most TCR beta V segments were observed in productive rearrangements about 90% or about 30% of the time, broadly matching IMGT annotations. It was suggested by the authors that the approach could potentially be generalized to other disease states and immunological phenotypes. CMV serostatus was the only immune exposure information available for the cohort. In this cohort, only TCR beta chains were sequenced, and detectable features were limited by the absence of alpha or paired-chain data. The classifier was reported to diagnose cytomegalovirus status with high specificity and sensitivity in both the original and validation cohorts. Most TCR sequences were seen in very few donors, while some public TCRs were found in many individuals. A total of about 180 TCR beta chains were listed by the study as associated with cytomegalovirus. In a later analysis, several top co-occurrence clusters were reported to appear linked to parvovirus B19, influenza, CMV and Epstein-Barr virus. According to a later genetic analysis, donors in an Asian-associated ancestry cluster had fewer N-insertions in productive TCRs than the approximately 710-donor mean. Because HLA typing was unavailable for some donors at each locus, only the typed subset was used in association tests. A further reported finding was that TCR beta sequences accurately predicted the HLA-A and HLA-B alleles for most subjects in the first cohort. Linkage disequilibrium might explain the correlated functional status among segregating V segments, but an unknown experimental factor could not be ruled out. Compared with equally common non-associated chains, HLA-associated TCR beta chains in a later analysis were more clonally expanded and had lower generation probabilities. In vitro tests confirmed that three of the cytomegalovirus-associated TCR beta chains recognize cytomegalovirus antigens.

In the case of this clone: Its antigen is still unknown. One base away there is no much larger clone; base qualities are not given.

The cohort was made up of under 800 healthy bone marrow donors. Cohort members were all nominally healthy when sampled, although unrecorded immune exposures were likely present. The donor was CMV seronegative and was included in the group of 352 seronegative cohort members. Each donor provided a peripheral blood sample, and peripheral blood mononuclear cells were used for TCR beta sequencing. The Qiagen DNeasy Blood Extraction Kit was used to extract genomic DNA from the blood cell samples. Receptor amplification or capture employed the immunoSEQ multiplex PCR assay. A mixture of 60 forward primers for TCR Vbeta segments and 13 reverse primers for TCR Jbeta segments was used in the multiplex PCR. A multiplex PCR assay on genomic DNA amplified the CDR3 region of rearranged TCR beta genes. On the Illumina HiSeq System, the amplified TCR beta libraries were sequenced as 87-base-pair reads. Regarding the original processing steps: A later analysis tallied tens of millions of unique TCR beta chains across the 550 to 850 repertoires, and around 9.9 million of those chains were shared by two or more donors. Raw reads were error-corrected and collapsed into unique sequences with a nearest-neighbor algorithm that merged closely related sequences to remove PCR and sequencing errors. V, D and J gene segments were assigned by aligning CDR3 sequences to IMGT reference sequences. For a sequence to be retained, a match of at least six nucleotides was required to both a V gene segment and a J gene segment. Rearrangements were classified as productive when the CDR3 lacked stop codons and remained in frame with V and J, and all other rearrangements were classified as non-productive. CDR3 was defined by IMGT convention, running from the second conserved V-encoded cysteine to the conserved J-encoded phenylalanine. The earlier analysis of approximately 500 of the donors excluded sequences that lacked an unambiguous match to a single V gene segment. In an earlier analysis of a few hundred of the donors, V segments were called functional above 56.7% productive rearrangements and were called segregating when the between-donor standard deviation exceeded 5%. A statistical classification framework was built to diagnose cytomegalovirus status from the catalog of TCR beta chain sequences. V and J gene assignment, in a later analysis, came from comparing TCR nucleotide sequences with IMGT/GENE-DB human TR gene sequences. The TCRdist pipeline was used in a later analysis to assign CDR3 sequences and most-parsimonious VDJ recombination scenarios. In a later analysis, each TCR beta chain was defined by its CDR3 amino acid sequence together with its V-gene family, and reads without a unique V-gene family were excluded. A later analysis removed 450 to 600 highly shared, low-generation-probability nucleotide sequences to deal with suspected cross-contamination and a sequencing artifact. In a later analysis, a clonal expansion index was calculated for each public chain from normalized within-repertoire ranks of inferred template counts. A later analysis computed generation probabilities with a VDJ recombination model fitted to out-of-frame rearrangements, and checked the results against IGoR. Hypergeometric tests were used in a later analysis to score TCR-TCR, TCR-HLA and TCR-CMV co-occurrence, with a repertoire-size bias correction applied to the TCR pairs. A later analysis estimated false discovery rates by permuting HLA or CMV assignments 20 times. In a later analysis, co-occurring TCRs were grouped with DBSCAN, and TCRdist sequence similarity was added when clustering was performed within HLA-allele-positive subsets. For co-occurrence clustering, repertoires with fewer than 30,000 or more than 120,000 public chains were excluded, along with about five repertoires with anomalous nucleotide sharing. TCRdb stores this immuneACCESS table with in-frame sequences only. Part of the clones is absent; in the studies checked, under half of the shortfall reflects unresolved V genes, and no reason is known for the rest. V and J calls plus clone size are reproduced from that table; the DNA served to infer D and trimming. The sample includes under 200,000 clones, with over 75% observed a single time. The ten largest make up around 1.5% of the sample.

The receptor comes from a woman aged 25 to 45 in good health and CMV-seronegative. The material sequenced was PBMCs.

The sequenced DNA: TGCGCCAGCAGCCAACTCTCGGGACAGGAGCTCGAGCAGTACTTC. Its product reads: CASSQLSGQELEQYF. The chain uses TRBV4-1 and TRBJ2-7; 8 junctional bases match TRBD1. Trimmed from V: 2 bases; trimmed from J: 6 bases; junction bases lacking a gene match: 9. Based on the germline V gene, the CDR1 and CDR2 sequences are MGHRA and YSYEKL. From its cysteine to its phenylalanine, the CDR3 spans 15 amino acids. Only CDR3 DNA remains: 45 bases, in frame from the first base.